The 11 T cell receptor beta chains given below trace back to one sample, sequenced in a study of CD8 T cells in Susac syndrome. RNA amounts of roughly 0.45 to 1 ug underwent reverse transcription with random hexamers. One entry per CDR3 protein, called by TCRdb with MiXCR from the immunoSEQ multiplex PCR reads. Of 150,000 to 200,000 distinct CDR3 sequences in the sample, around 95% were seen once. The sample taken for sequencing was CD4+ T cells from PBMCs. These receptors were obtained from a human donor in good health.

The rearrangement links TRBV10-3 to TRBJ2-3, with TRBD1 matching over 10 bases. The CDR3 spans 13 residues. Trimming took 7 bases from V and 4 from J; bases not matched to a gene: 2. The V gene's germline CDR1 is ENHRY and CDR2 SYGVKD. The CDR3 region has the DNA TGTGCCATCAAAGGACAGGGGGCAGATACGCAGTATTTT. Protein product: CAIKGQGADTQYF.

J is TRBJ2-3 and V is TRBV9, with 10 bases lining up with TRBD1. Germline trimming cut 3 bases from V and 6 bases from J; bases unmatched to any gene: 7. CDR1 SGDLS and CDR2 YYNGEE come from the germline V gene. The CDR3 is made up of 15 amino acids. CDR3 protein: CASSARQGAVDTQYF. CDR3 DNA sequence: TGTGCCAGCAGCGCCAGACAGGGGGCAGTGGATACGCAGTATTTT.

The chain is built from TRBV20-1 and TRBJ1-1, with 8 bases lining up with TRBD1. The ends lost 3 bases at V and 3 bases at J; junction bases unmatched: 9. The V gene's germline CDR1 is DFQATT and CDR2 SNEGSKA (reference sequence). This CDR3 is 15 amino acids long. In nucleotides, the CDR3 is TGCAGTGCTAGGTCCTTTGGACAGGGATACACTGAAGCTTTCTTT. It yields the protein CSARSFGQGYTEAFF.

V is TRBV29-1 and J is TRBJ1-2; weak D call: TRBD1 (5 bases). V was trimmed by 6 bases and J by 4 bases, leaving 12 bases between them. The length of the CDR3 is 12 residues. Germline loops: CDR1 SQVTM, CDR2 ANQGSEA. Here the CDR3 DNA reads TGCAGCGTCCTCCCGGGGGGCTATGGCTACACCTTC. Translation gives CSVLPGGYGYTF.

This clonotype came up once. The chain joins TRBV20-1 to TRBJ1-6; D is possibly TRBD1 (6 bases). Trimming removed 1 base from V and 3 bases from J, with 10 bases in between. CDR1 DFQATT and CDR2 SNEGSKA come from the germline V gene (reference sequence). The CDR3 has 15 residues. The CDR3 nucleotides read TGCAGTGCTAGAGGACAGGCCTACTATAATTCACCCCTCCACTTT. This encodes CSARGQAYYNSPLHF.

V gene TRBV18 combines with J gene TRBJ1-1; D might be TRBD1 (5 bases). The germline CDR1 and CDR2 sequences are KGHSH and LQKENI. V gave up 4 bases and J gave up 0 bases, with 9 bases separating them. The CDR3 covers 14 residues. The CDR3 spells CASSRGPVNTEAFF. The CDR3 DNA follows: TGTGCCAGCTCACGGGGACCGGTGAACACTGAAGCTTTCTTT.

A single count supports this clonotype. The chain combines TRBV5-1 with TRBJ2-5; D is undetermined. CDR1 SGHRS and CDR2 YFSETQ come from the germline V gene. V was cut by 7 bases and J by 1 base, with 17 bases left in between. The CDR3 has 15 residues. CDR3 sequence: CASSLSGYPQETQYF. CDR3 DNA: TGCGCCAGCTCCCTCTCTGGGTATCCCCAAGAGACCCAGTACTTC.

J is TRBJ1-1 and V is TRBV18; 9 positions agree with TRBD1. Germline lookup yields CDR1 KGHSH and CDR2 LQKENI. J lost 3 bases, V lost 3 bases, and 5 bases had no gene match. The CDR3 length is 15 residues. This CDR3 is CASSPGQGKDTEAFF. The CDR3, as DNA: TGTGCCAGCTCACCCGGACAGGGGAAGGACACTGAAGCTTTCTTT.

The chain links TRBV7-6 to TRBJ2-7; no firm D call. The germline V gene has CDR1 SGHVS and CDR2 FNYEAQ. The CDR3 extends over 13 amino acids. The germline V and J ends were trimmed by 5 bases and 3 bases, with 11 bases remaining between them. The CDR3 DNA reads TGTGCCAGCAGCCAAAGCCCCCTCTACGAGCAGTACTTC. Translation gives CASSQSPLYEQYF.

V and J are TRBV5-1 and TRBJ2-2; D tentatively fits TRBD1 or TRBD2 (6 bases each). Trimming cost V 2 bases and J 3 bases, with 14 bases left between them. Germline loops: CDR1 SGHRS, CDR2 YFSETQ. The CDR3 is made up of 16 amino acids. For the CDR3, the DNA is TGCGCCAGCAGCTTCAGGGGAGGCCCATACACCGGGGAGCTGTTTTTT. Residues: CASSFRGGPYTGELFF.

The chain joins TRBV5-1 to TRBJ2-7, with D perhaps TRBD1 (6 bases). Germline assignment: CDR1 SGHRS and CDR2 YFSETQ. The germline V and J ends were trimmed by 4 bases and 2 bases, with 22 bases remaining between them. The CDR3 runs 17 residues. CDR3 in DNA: TGCGCCAGCAGCACTCCACTGCGGACAGTGGGACCCTACGAGCAGTACTTC. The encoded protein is CASSTPLRTVGPYEQYF.